The TCR beta chain described here comes from a study of cytomegalovirus exposure and HLA in healthy donors. V was cut by 1 base and J by 7 bases, with 17 bases left in between. This CDR3 is built from 15 residues. Looked up from germline, CDR1 is SGHKS and CDR2 is YYEKEE (reference sequence). This clone was seen more than once but under ten times. With 60 Vbeta and 13 Jbeta primers, the PCR was carried out. Libraries were prepared by immunoSEQ multiplex PCR; TCRdb keeps only in-frame clonotypes and omits some of them. The sample holds around 130,000 clones; about 8.5% are singletons and the top ten take approximately 5%.

The sequence was collected from a middle-aged man in good health and CMV-seronegative. The sample was PBMCs. This rearrangement joins TRBV5-5 to TRBJ1-2; no clear D. In nucleotides, the CDR3 is TGTGCCAGCAGCTTGAGGGTGGTGGAGGTCGGTGGCTACACCTTC. This sequence encodes CASSLRVVEVGGYTF.